This T cell receptor beta chain was recovered during a study of T cells in Graves' hyperthyroidism and ophthalmopathy. The investigators amplified TCR beta CDR3 regions from RNA transcripts. HTBI primers were used for first-round RT-PCR of the TCR CDR3. MiXCR, applied by TCRdb to the multiplex PCR reads, yields one record per CDR3 protein. The data contain about 210,000 distinct CDR3 sequences, 15% to 20% of them singletons. There are many counts of this clonotype. The source of this sequence is a man aged 45-65 years with Graves' hyperthyroidism. The sequenced sample consisted of blood.

The CDR3 region is CASQGAGEKLFF. The CDR3 DNA follows: TGTGCCAGCCAGGGGGCCGGTGAAAAACTGTTTTTT. V gene TRBV2 combines with J gene TRBJ1-4; 8 bases align to TRBD1. Germline CDR1 and CDR2: SNHLY and FYNNEI. V shed 8 bases and J 7 bases; nucleotides not matched to a gene: 3. CDR3 length: 12 amino acids.